Described below is a single TCR beta chain sequence and its context. The sample holds a few counts of this clone. Its specific antigen is unknown. No much larger clone is present one base from it, and per-base qualities are unavailable. CDR1 MNHEY and CDR2 SMNVEV were looked up in the germline V gene (reference sequence). Spanning cysteine to phenylalanine, the CDR3 consists of 14 amino acids. The kept DNA is CDR3 alone, 42 bases in frame from the first base. V is cut back by 8 bases and J by 3 bases, with 7 bases in the junction unmatched. The goal of deep resolution MiSeq sequencing was a depth between 1 in 1 million and 1 in 200,000 T cells, and coverage averaged 10x per clonotype. The immunoSEQ hsTCRB Kit was used to generate TCR beta libraries. As for how the authors treated the data: The data were analyzed with ImmunoSEQ Analyzer and ImmunoSEQ Data Assistant, and V, D and J gene assignments followed IMGT definitions. Clonality, which ranges from 0 to 1, was calculated as one minus the normalized Shannon entropy of productive rearrangement frequencies. Public clonotype analysis was restricted to overrepresented clonotypes comprising at least 0.05% of each patient's repertoire. About twelve repertoires from age-matched healthy donors, obtained from immuneACCESS, served as clonality controls. In its TCRdb copy, this immuneACCESS table keeps in-frame sequences only and misses some clones. Where compared with another copy, unresolved V genes explain less than half of these, and the others have no known cause. The D gene and trimming were derived from the DNA, and the V and J assignments and clone size from that table. The table for this sample lists 110,000 to 150,000 clones; about three quarters of them were counted only once. Roughly 4.7% of the sample goes to the ten largest clones.

The entry originates in a study of cytotoxic CD8 clonotypes in ibrutinib-treated CLL (dated by TCRdb to about 2021). Broadly, across the study: The cohort was composed of under 12 relapsed/refractory and about 15 treatment-naive patients; IGHV unmutated status was identified in approximately 18 patients. An average of roughly 270,000 productive templates and some 99,000 productive rearrangements was obtained per sample. Longitudinal samples were obtainable from about 30% of the roughly 90 participants in the trial. Cryopreserved peripheral blood mononuclear cells were obtained prior to treatment, at the time of response, and at either disease progression or sustained remission. All remission and progressive disease samples were collected while patients were still receiving ibrutinib. Response samples were taken after a median of approximately 12 months on treatment, ranging from about 6 to 40 months. Partial responses were observed in roughly 24 patients and complete responses in 2; after a median follow-up of 68 months, remission was maintained in roughly 14 patients and progression was observed in some twelve.

What the time point label conveys for this sample: roughly 25 months on ibrutinib. For TCR beta library preparation, 1.5 to 2 micrograms of genomic DNA were extracted from the cryopreserved PBMCs. Longitudinal blood samples from CLL patients on ibrutinib monotherapy were analyzed using high-throughput TCR beta sequencing. The patients took part in an open-label, single-center phase 2 trial of ibrutinib monotherapy. The investigation overall reported the following: Lymph node repertoires were not examined, and the timing of sampling was not matched between patients in sustained remission and those whose disease progressed. Public clonotypes were rare and either shrank or stayed stable during treatment, and the rise in clonality at ibrutinib response reflected expansion of private clonotypes. Clonality rose at ibrutinib response, remained stable during sustained remission, and dropped back toward baseline at progression. Baseline clonality was found to be higher than that of age-matched healthy donors and was strongly correlated with circulating CD8+ T-cell counts.

The sequenced sample was PBMCs, obtained after 24 months of ibrutinib treatment. The clonotype was recovered from a human donor with chronic lymphocytic leukemia. The sequence joins TRBV27 to TRBJ2-1, and 7 junction bases match TRBD2. The encoded CDR3 is CASGVAGDYNEQFF. The nucleotides are TGTGCCAGCGGTGTTGCGGGGGACTACAATGAGCAGTTCTTC.